A single sample gave rise to the 8 T cell receptor beta chains below, sequenced in a study of OX40 agonist ivuxolimab in advanced cancers. Some clones are missing from TCRdb's copy, which holds only in-frame ones; the method was immunoSEQ multiplex PCR. In the table there are fewer than 100,000 clones, over 70% of which are singletons. Sequencing was performed on CD4+ or CD8+ T cells sorted from blood, taken in a trial of the OX40 agonist ivuxolimab. The receptors originated from an adult with an advanced solid tumor such as melanoma, head and neck, liver or kidney cancer.

This clone has just one count. The rearrangement joins TRBV11-1 to TRBJ2-3, with 8 bases identical to TRBD1. CDR1 and CDR2 (germline): SGHAT, FQDESV (reference sequence). The CDR3 covers 15 residues. Trimming took 3 bases from V and 4 from J; bases not matched to a gene: 6. CDR3 sequence (DNA): TGTGCCAGCAGCTTTGGTTCACAGGGGGCAGATACGCAGTATTTT. Its translation is CASSFGSQGADTQYF.

The rearrangement joins TRBV4-3 to TRBJ2-3, with D unresolved. This CDR3 is 13 amino acids long. Trimming cost V 4 bases and J 3 bases, with 8 bases left between them. Per germline, CDR1 LGHNA and CDR2 YSLEER. The CDR3 loop reads CASSPGSTDTQYF. CDR3 bases: TGCGCCAGCAGCCCCGGGTCTACAGATACGCAGTATTTT.

The genes are TRBV7-3 and TRBJ2-5; D is unclear. This CDR3 spans 14 amino acids. Germline values: CDR1 SGHTA, CDR2 FQGTGA. The V gene lost 2 bases and the J gene lost 0 bases, with 7 bases spanning the gap. This CDR3 is CASSLSNHQETQYF. CDR3 DNA sequence: TGTGCCAGCAGCTTATCAAACCACCAAGAGACCCAGTACTTC.

This clone occurred once. V usage is TRBV2 and J usage is TRBJ1-1, with 7 bases that match TRBD1. There are 14 residues in the CDR3. Germline V gene data show CDR1 as SNHLY and CDR2 as FYNNEI. V was pared by 4 bases and J by 4 bases, with 6 bases of the junction left unmatched. CDR3 DNA sequence: TGTGCCAGCAGTGGCGAGGGGGCTGCCACTGAAGCTTTCTTT. Translating gives CASSGEGAATEAFF. Based on the CDR3 plus reference TRBV2 and TRBJ1-1, the full variable domain is EPEVTQTPSHQVTQMGQEVILRCVPISNHLYFYWYRQILGQKVEFLVSFYNNEISEKSEIFDDQFSVERPDGSNFTLKIRSTKLEDSAMYFCASSGEGAATEAFFGQGTRLTVV.

The chain joins TRBV6-4 to TRBJ2-5; 7 bases map to TRBD1. The trim removed 6 bases at V and 0 bases at J, leaving 10 bases unmatched. CDR1 and CDR2 from the germline V gene are MRHNA and SNTAGT. The CDR3 sequence is 16 residues long. Here the CDR3 DNA reads TGTGCCAGCAGGATCCGGGACAGCTTGTACCAAGAGACCCAGTACTTC. It yields the protein CASRIRDSLYQETQYF.

The V and J genes are TRBV5-5 and TRBJ1-3, with a tentative D call TRBD1 (6 bases). This CDR3 comprises 17 residues. The V gene's germline CDR1 is SGHKS and CDR2 YYEKEE (reference sequence). V was clipped by 4 bases and J by 0 bases, with 17 bases between them. The CDR3 spells CASSINREGTSGNTIYF. CDR3 sequence (DNA): TGTGCCAGCAGCATTAACAGGGAGGGGACCTCTGGAAACACCATATATTTT.

The chain is built from TRBV7-9 and TRBJ2-3; weak D call: TRBD2 (5 bases). CDR3 length: 14 amino acids. V was pared by 1 base and J by 3 bases, with 8 bases between. Germline V gene data show CDR1 as SEHNR and CDR2 as FQNEAQ (reference sequence). The CDR3 DNA is TGTGCCAGCAGCTTAGGGCTAGCAACAGATACGCAGTATTTT. This translates into CASSLGLATDTQYF.

This clone was seen a single time. This chain uses TRBV18 with TRBJ2-1, with D possibly TRBD1 on 5 matching bases. V was clipped by 3 bases and J by 6 bases, with 6 bases between them. Germline V gene sequence: CDR1 KGHSH, CDR2 LQKENI. CDR3 length: 12 residues. CDR3 sequence: CASSPDSNEQFF. As DNA, the CDR3 is TGTGCCAGCTCACCCGACAGCAATGAGCAGTTCTTC.